Listed here are 6 T cell receptor beta chains from one sample, sequenced in a study of blood T cell repertoires in COVID-19. The assay was immunoSEQ multiplex PCR, and TCRdb's table has in-frame clones only and misses some. The data hold 150,000 or so clones, with roughly 80% observed a single time. The sample comprised PBMCs or T cells enriched from blood (not recorded which). The receptor set was obtained from a man aged 50-59 years who had recovered from COVID-19.

The CDR3 region has the DNA TGTGCCAGCAGTGAAACCCCGACAAGTGCTGAAGCTTTCTTT. It translates to CASSETPTSAEAFF. The V and J genes are TRBV2 and TRBJ1-1; no definite D call. Germline lookup yields CDR1 SNHLY and CDR2 FYNNEI. V dropped 2 bases and J dropped 6 bases, with 13 bases sitting between them. The CDR3 spans 14 residues.

V is TRBV9 and J is TRBJ1-6; 9 bases are shared with TRBD1. Germline V gene lookup returns CDR1 SGDLS and CDR2 YYNGEE. This CDR3 region has 14 residues. J gave up 7 bases and V 6 bases, and 5 bases lay outside the gene matches. The CDR3 loop reads CASNPQGANSPLHF. In DNA, the CDR3 is TGTGCCAGCAACCCACAGGGGGCGAATTCACCCCTCCACTTT.

A note on this clone: This CDR3 is also generated by other DNA sequences in the sample. The chain has TRBV9 and TRBJ1-1, with D possibly TRBD1 on 5 matching bases. CDR1 and CDR2 from the germline V gene are SGDLS and YYNGEE. This CDR3 contains 14 residues. The germline V and J ends were trimmed by 2 bases and 1 base, with 9 bases remaining between them. CDR3 sequence (DNA): TGTGCCAGCAGCGTGGGGCAGGAGAACACTGAAGCTTTCTTT. It specifies CASSVGQENTEAFF.

V and J are TRBV19 and TRBJ1-1; the match to TRBD1 covers 8 bases. Trimming took 7 bases from V and 4 from J; bases not matched to a gene: 8. CDR1 and CDR2 (germline): LNHDA, SQIVND (reference sequence). The CDR3 length is 14 residues. CDR3 in DNA: TGTGCCAGTAATGTGGACAGGGAGAGCACTGAAGCTTTCTTT. Amino acid sequence: CASNVDRESTEAFF.

V is TRBV4-3 and J is TRBJ2-7; D not resolved. The CDR3 runs to 14 residues. Trimming left V 4 bases short and J 1 base short, with 11 bases between. In germline, CDR1 is LGHNA, CDR2 YSLEER. The CDR3 coding sequence is TGCGCCAGCAGCCCTAGGTCGGGTTCCTACGAGCAGTACTTC. Its protein is CASSPRSGSYEQYF.

This chain joins TRBV5-6 and TRBJ1-1; TRBD1 matches at 8 bases. The germline gives CDR1 SGHDT, CDR2 YYEEEE. The CDR3 covers 14 residues. With 0 bases clipped from V and 8 bases from J, the junction kept 6 bases outside the gene matches. CDR3: CASSLGARGREAFF. DNA of the CDR3: TGTGCCAGCAGCTTGGGGGCCAGGGGGCGCGAAGCTTTCTTT.